Listed below are T cell receptor beta chains from one sample, sequenced in a study of cytotoxic CD8 clonotypes in ibrutinib-treated CLL. This table comes from immunoSEQ multiplex PCR, and its TCRdb copy is limited to in-frame clones, with some not included. The sample has approximately 160,000 clones; 88% are singletons. The sample in question was PBMCs, obtained at disease progression, from a patient treated with ibrutinib. These receptors came from a human donor with chronic lymphocytic leukemia. Both conserved end residues are part of each CDR3.

J gene,V gene,CDR3 protein
TRBJ1-2,TRBV11-2,CASSLQSGQGLIAGYTF
TRBJ1-1,TRBV2,CASNQVNTEAFF
TRBJ2-7,TRBV5-8,CASSYFRASSYEQYF
TRBJ2-7,TRBV18,CASSRLGGPNEQYF
TRBJ1-1,TRBV5-1,CASSSEWTGLTEAFF
TRBJ2-3,TRBV7-2,CASSSGARGWTDTQYF
TRBJ1-5,TRBV6-6,CASSRDRFNQPQHF
TRBJ1-2,TRBV2,CASKGQYYGYTF
TRBJ2-7,TRBV7-6,CASSSGPGGPFYEQYF
TRBJ1-1,TRBV19,CASTSGTGEVVTGNTEAFF
TRBJ1-3,TRBV5-1,CASSLEGSNTIYF
TRBJ2-2,TRBV5-4,CASTARGGELFF
TRBJ1-1,TRBV6-1,CASRDSDFTEAFF
TRBJ2-4,TRBV15,CATSRDDSGVAGIQYF
TRBJ1-2,TRBV28,CASSLSRARQLNYGYTF
TRBJ1-5,TRBV7-9,CASSLASAGGQPQHF
TRBJ2-7,TRBV29-1,CSVQGLAGGHSYEQYF
TRBJ2-5,TRBV15,CATSRTWEGHETQYF
TRBJ1-3,TRBV10-1,CASSDGDSGNTIYF
TRBJ2-1,TRBV11-3,CASSLRNNEQFF
TRBJ2-4,TRBV7-2,CASSLSWTSGRAKNIQYF
TRBJ2-7,TRBV6-5,CASSFTSRPAGQYF
TRBJ1-1,TRBV7-2,CASSLTPRTEAFF
TRBJ2-3,TRBV6-1,CATGAGGVRADTQYF
TRBJ2-7,TRBV6-6,CASSYSGTYEQYF
TRBJ1-4,TRBV25-1,CASRSEVATTNEKLFF
TRBJ2-2,TRBV7-7,CASSLLTGGPSTGELFF
TRBJ2-7,TRBV5-8,CASSGRDRGYDEQYF
TRBJ2-3,TRBV7-2,CASSLATLHTQYF
TRBJ2-6,TRBV27,CASSLWGPGANVLTF
TRBJ2-7,TRBV4-1,CASSQDARLAGRLYEQYF
TRBJ1-5,TRBV7-8,CASSPNGANWQPQHF
TRBJ1-3,TRBV9,CASSVETREWGNTIYF
TRBJ2-3,TRBV15,CATSLYTDTQYF
TRBJ2-1,TRBV7-9,CASSLVTSGSHEQFF
TRBJ2-4,TRBV7-8,CASSLAGRGRVEDIQYF
TRBJ1-1,TRBV6-1,CASSELEAGGGTEAFF
TRBJ2-7,TRBV7-6,CASSLGLQGQAYEQYF
TRBJ2-7,TRBV18,CASSLKNQGATSYEQYF
TRBJ1-3,TRBV11-3,CASRLLSVPQGRDGNTIYF
TRBJ2-7,TRBV6-1,CASSALSSTQGDEQYF
TRBJ2-1,TRBV7-3,CASSPMSTSGANEQFF
TRBJ2-5,TRBV7-9,CASSLDGVTAGPQETQYF
TRBJ2-7,TRBV6-1,CASSDTYDSEQYF
TRBJ2-7,TRBV29-1,CSVDTGVEQYF
TRBJ1-4,TRBV27,CASSTDRAGEKLFF
TRBJ2-7,TRBV27,CASRTYRQGTTYEQYF
TRBJ1-5,TRBV7-8,CASSSDSGNSNQPQHF
TRBJ1-2,TRBV29-1,CSVERGQGLGGYTF